This T cell receptor (beta chain) emerged from a study of blood T cell repertoires in COVID-19 (TCRdb year 2020). Looking at the study overall: Samples covering the acute and convalescent phases of COVID-19 were provided by collaborators in the United States, Italy and Spain. The prospective study material was composed of cDNA or gDNA derived from T cells, B-cell-depleted T cells, or PBMCs. Subjects who had been exposed to COVID-19, were actively infected with it, or had recovered from it provided the deeply sampled blood TCRbeta repertoires that made up the dataset. The repertoires were released in a freely available public database meant as a resource for research on the immune response to SARS-CoV-2. Samples were obtained from the ongoing ImmuneRACE study (first 160 participants) and from roughly 1,300 subjects provided by 6 global collaborators. A de-identified subject ID, COVID-19 status, age in years and sex were almost always included in the sample metadata. Where available, HLA class I and class II types were obtained from metadata supplied by the sample provider rather than from assay-based typing.

Each collaborating institution followed its own protocols to collect whole blood in K2EDTA tubes. For TCRbeta analysis, collaborators shipped samples as frozen whole blood, isolated PBMCs, or DNA extracted from either of those sample types. The investigation overall reported the following: The quantity of clinical and demographic metadata differed by source and by participant and was supplied without curation.

The immunoSEQ Assay, a bias-controlled multiplex PCR, was used to amplify TCRbeta CDR3 regions from genomic DNA. In the paper's pipeline: Within the assay, amplification of reference gene primers was used to estimate how many nucleated cells each sample contained. To quantify the absolute abundance of each unique TCRbeta CDR3 rearrangement, sequence reads were collapsed and filtered. Productive Simpson clonality was computed per sample as the square root of Simpson's diversity index over productive rearrangements. TCRdb limited this immuneACCESS table to in-frame rearrangements with V and J called. A share of clones is missing; checked studies link under half to unresolved V genes, and the rest is unexplained. V, J and clone size were drawn from that table, and D and trimming were deduced from the DNA. Across this sample there are about 46,000 clones, with approximately 82% seen only once. The ten most abundant clones make up around 6.1% of the sample.

Concerning this clone itself: The clone's antigen remains unknown. There are no base qualities to consult, and no much larger clone falls within one base.

The germline V gene gives CDR1 as MNHEY and CDR2 as SVGAGI. The V end loses 6 bases and the J end loses 0 bases, and a stretch of 12 bases separates them. The CDR3 runs 15 residues from the cysteine to the phenylalanine. The entry retains the CDR3 DNA only, 45 bases that are in frame from base 1. Source material: peripheral blood. The rearrangement joined TRBV6-5 to TRBJ1-5; there is no confident call for the D gene. This TCR came from a woman aged 80 or older with acute or convalescent COVID-19. Read as DNA, the sequence is TGTGCCAGCAGGCGAATTGGTTATAGCAATCAGCCCCAGCATTTT. Translation gives CASRRIGYSNQPQHF.